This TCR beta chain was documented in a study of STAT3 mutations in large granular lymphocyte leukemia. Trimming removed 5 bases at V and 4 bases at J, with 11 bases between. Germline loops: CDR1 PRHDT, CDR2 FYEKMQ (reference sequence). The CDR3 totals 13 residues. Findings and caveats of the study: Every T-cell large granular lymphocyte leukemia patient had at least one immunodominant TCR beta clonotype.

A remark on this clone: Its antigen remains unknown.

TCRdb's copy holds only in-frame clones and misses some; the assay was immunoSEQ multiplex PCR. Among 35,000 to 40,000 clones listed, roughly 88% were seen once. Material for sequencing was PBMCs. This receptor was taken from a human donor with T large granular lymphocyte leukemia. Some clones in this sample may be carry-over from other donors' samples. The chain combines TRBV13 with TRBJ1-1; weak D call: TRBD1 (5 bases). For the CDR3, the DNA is TGTGCCAGCAGCCTCCGGGGGGGCACTGAAGCTTTCTTT. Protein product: CASSLRGGTEAFF.